This T cell receptor beta chain stems from a study of blood T cell repertoires in COVID-19. At the level of the study: PBMCs, B-cell-depleted T cells, or T cells were the source of the cDNA or gDNA that made up the material.

Germline V gene sequence: CDR1 SGHNT, CDR2 YYREEE (reference sequence). The V gene end was trimmed by 7 bases and the J gene end by 1 base; junction bases not matched to a gene: 8. This CDR3 spans 15 amino acids. TCRdb's table, derived via immunoSEQ multiplex PCR, lists solely in-frame clones and lacks some. Of around 240,000 clones in the sample, approximately 80% are singletons; the top ten hold 1.4%. The sequence was obtained from a middle-aged woman who had recovered from COVID-19. V and J are TRBV5-4 and TRBJ2-3; 8 nucleotides match TRBD2. Sequencing input: peripheral blood. This chain's CDR3 is CASSSRREGTDTQYF. The CDR3 bases are TGTGCCAGCTCGTCGAGGCGGGAGGGCACAGATACGCAGTATTTT.